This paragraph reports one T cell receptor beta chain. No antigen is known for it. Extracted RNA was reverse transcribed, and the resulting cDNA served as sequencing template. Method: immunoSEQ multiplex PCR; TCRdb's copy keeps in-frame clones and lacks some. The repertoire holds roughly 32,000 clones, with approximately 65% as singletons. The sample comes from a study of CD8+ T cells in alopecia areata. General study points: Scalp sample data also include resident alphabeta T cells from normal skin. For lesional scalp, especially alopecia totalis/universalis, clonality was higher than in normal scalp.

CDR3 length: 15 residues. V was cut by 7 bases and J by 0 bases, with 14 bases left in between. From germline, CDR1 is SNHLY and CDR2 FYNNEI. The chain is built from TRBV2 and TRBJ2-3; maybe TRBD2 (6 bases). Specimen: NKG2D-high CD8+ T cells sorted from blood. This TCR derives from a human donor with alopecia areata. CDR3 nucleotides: TGTGCCAGCACGGGGGACGGCCTTAGCACAGATACGCAGTATTTT. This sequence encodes CASTGDGLSTDTQYF.